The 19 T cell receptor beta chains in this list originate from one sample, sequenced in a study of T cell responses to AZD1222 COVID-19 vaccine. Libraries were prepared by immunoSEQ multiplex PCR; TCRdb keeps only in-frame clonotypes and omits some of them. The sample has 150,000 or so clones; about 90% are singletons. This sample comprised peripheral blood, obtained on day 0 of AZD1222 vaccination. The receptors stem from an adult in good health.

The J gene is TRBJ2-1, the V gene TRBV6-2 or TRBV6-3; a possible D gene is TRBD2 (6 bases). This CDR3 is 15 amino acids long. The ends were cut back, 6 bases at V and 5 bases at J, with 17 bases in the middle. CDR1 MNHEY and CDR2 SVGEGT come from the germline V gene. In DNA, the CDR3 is TGTGCCAGCAGATACAGACTAGATCCCAACAATGAGCAGTTCTTC. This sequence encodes CASRYRLDPNNEQFF.

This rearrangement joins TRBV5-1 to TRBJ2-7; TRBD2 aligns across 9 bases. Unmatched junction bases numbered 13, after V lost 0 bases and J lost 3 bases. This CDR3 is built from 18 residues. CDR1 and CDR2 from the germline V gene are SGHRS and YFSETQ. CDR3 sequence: CASSLAVLAGAGVYEQYF. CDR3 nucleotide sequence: TGCGCCAGCAGCTTGGCAGTTTTAGCGGGGGCGGGCGTCTACGAGCAGTACTTC.

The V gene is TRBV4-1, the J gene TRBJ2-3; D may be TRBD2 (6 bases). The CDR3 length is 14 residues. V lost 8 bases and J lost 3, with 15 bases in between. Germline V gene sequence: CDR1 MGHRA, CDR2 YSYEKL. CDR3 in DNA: TGCGCCAGCGGAGGGGCATCTTTTACAGATACGCAGTATTTT. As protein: CASGGASFTDTQYF.

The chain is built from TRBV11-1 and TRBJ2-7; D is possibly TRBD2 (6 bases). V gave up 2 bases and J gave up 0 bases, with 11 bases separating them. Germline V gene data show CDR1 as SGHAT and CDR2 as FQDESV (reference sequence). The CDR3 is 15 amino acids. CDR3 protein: CASSLKDSGSYEQYF. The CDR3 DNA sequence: TGTGCCAGCAGCTTAAAAGATAGCGGCTCCTACGAGCAGTACTTC.

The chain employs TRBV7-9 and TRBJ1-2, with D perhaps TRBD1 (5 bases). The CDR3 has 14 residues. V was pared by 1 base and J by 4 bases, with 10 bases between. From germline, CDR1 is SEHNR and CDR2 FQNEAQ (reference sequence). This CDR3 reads CASSLGLGTYGYTF. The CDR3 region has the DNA TGTGCCAGCAGCTTAGGGCTGGGGACCTATGGCTACACCTTC.

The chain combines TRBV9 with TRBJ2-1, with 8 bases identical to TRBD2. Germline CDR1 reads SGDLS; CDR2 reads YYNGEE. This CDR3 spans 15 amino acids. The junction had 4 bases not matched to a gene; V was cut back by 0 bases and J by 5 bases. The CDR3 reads CASSVAGTRHNEQFF. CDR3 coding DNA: TGTGCCAGCAGCGTAGCTGGGACTAGACACAATGAGCAGTTCTTC.

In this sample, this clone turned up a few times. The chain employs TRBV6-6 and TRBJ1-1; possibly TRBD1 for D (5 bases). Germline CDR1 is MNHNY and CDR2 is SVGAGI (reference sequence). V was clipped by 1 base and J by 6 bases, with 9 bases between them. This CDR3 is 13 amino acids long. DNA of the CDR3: TGTGCCAGCAGTTACTTCGGGGGGGCTGAAGCTTTCTTT. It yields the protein CASSYFGGAEAFF.

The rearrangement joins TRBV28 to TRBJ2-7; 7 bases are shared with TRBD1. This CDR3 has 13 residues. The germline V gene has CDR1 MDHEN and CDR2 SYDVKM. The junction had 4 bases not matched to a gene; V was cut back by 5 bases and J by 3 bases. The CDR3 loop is CASSPTGDYEQYF. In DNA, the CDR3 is TGTGCCAGCAGTCCAACAGGGGACTACGAGCAGTACTTC.

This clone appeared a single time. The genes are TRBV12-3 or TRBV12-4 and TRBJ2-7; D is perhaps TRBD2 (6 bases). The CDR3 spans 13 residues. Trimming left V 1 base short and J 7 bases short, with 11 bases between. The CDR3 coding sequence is TGTGCCAGCAGTTTAGGCCGGGCGGGGGAGCAGTACTTC. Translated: CASSLGRAGEQYF.

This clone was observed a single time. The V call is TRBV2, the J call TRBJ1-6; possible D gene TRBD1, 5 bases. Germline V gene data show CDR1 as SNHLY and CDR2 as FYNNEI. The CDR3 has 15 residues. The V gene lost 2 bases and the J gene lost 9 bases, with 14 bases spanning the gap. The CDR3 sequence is CASSERVRAVSPLHF. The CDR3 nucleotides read TGTGCCAGCAGTGAAAGAGTCAGGGCGGTTTCACCCCTCCACTTT.

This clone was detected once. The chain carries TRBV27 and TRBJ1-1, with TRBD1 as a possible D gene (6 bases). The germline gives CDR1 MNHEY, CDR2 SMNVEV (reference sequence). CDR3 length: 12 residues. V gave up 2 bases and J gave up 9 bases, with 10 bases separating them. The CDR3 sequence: CASSLGRGQAFF. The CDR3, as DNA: TGTGCCAGCAGTTTAGGGCGGGGGCAAGCTTTCTTT.

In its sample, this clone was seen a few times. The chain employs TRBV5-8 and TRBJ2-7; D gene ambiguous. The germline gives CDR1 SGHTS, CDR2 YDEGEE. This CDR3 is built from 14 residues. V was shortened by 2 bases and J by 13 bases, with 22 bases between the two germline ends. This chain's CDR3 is CASSFPTEPATTYF. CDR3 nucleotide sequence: TGTGCCAGCAGCTTCCCCACAGAGCCCGCAACCACATACTTC.

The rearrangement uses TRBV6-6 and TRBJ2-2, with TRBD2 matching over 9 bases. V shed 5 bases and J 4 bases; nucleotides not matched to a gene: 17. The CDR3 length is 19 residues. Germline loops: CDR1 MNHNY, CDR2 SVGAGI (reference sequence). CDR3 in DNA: TGTGCCAGCAGTCCCTACCCGGGACTAGCCTCGGTTGGCACCGGGGAGCTGTTTTTT. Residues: CASSPYPGLASVGTGELFF.

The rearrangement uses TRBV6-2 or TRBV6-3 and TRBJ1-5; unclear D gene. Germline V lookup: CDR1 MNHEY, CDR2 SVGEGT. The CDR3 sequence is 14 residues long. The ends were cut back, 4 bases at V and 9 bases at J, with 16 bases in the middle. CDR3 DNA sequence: TGTGCCAGCAGTTTGGGTTCTGCCCTTGGGCCCCAGCATTTT. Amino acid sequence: CASSLGSALGPQHF.

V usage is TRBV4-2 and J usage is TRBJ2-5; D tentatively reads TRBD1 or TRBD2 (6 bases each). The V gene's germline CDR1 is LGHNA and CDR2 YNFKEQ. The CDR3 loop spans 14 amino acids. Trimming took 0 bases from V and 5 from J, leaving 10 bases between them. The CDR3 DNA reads TGTGCCAGCAGCCAAGATCGAGGGGGGGAGACCCAGTACTTC. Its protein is CASSQDRGGETQYF.

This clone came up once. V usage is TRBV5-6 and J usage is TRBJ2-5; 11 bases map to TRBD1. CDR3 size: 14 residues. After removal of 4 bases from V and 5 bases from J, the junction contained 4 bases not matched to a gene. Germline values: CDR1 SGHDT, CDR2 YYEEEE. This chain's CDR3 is CASSRTGGKETQYF. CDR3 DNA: TGTGCCAGCAGCCGGACAGGGGGCAAGGAGACCCAGTACTTC.

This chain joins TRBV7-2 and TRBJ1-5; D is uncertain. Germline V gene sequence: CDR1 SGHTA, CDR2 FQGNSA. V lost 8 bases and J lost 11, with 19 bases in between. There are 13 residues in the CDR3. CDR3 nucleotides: TGTGCCAGCGGCCTAGTGAAGGGTCCGGCCCAGCATTTT. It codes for CASGLVKGPAQHF.

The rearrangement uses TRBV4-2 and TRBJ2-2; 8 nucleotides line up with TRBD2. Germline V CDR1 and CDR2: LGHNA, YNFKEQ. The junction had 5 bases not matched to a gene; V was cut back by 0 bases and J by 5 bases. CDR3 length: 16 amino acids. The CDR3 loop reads CASSQDWAGGTGELFF. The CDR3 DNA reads TGTGCCAGCAGCCAAGATTGGGCGGGAGGTACCGGGGAGCTGTTTTTT.

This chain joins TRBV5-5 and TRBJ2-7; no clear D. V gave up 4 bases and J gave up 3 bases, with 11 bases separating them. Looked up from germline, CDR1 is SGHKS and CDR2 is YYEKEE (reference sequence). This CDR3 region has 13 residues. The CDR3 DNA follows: TGTGCCAGCAGCCCAACGATGATCTACGAGCAGTACTTC. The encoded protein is CASSPTMIYEQYF.